The entry that follows covers one TCR beta chain sequence. The data derive from a study of CD4 T cells in relation to SARS-CoV-2 and coronaviruses. This CDR3 is 16 amino acids long. The junction had 4 bases not matched to a gene; V was cut back by 0 bases and J by 1 base. Germline CDR1 and CDR2: MNHNY and SVGAGI (reference sequence). The unexposed donors gave CD4+ T cells in about 2011-2019, prior to COVID-19. Assay used: immunoSEQ multiplex PCR; TCRdb lists only in-frame clones, some missing. The sample lists 60,000 to 65,000 clones, about 94% occurring once. Material for sequencing was naive CD4+ T cells from PBMCs. Subset here: naive CD4+ T cells isolated by negative enrichment. This receptor was taken from a human donor in good health. The J gene is TRBJ2-3, the V gene TRBV6-6; 7 bases match TRBD2. In nucleotides, the CDR3 is TGTGCCAGCAGTTACTCCCCTAGCGGAGGCACAGATACGCAGTATTTT. It specifies CASSYSPSGGTDTQYF.